Described below is a single T cell receptor (beta chain) sequence and its context. As yet, its antigen is unknown. This sample was taken from a study of cytomegalovirus exposure and HLA in healthy donors. Study-wide findings and caveats: Cytomegalovirus association was assigned to under 200 TCR beta chains. Subsequent analysis revealed that first-cohort TCR clusters tended to co-occur in the 100 to 150 validation repertoires.

TCRdb's copy holds only in-frame clones and misses some; the assay was immunoSEQ multiplex PCR. The sample gives 100,000 or so clones, approximately 95% of which show up once; approximately 1% is in the top ten. Trimming removed 3 bases from V and 0 bases from J, with 9 bases in between. From germline, CDR1 is SGHRS and CDR2 YFSETQ. The CDR3 has 14 residues. The chain recombines TRBV5-1 with TRBJ1-1; the D is unclear. The sequenced material came from PBMCs. The sequence was collected from a woman aged 18-35 years in good health and CMV-seronegative. CDR3 nucleotide sequence: TGCGCCAGCAGCTCCAAAACAGTGAACACTGAAGCTTTCTTT. Translating gives CASSSKTVNTEAFF.